These 19 T cell receptor beta chains share one sample of origin, sequenced in a study of T cell changes during pregnancy in multiple sclerosis. Assay: immunoSEQ multiplex PCR; the TCRdb copy retains only in-frame clones and omits some. Among about 88,000 clones listed, about 92% were seen once. The sequencing here drew on peripheral blood, taken in the first trimester of pregnancy. The source is a female donor with multiple sclerosis, enrolled in a pregnancy study.

The V gene is TRBV19, the J gene TRBJ2-6; D remains ambiguous. Trimming shortened V by 3 bases and J by 0 bases, and 6 bases separated the two germline ends. Germline V gene sequence: CDR1 LNHDA, CDR2 SQIVND (reference sequence). This CDR3 is 15 amino acids long. The CDR3 sequence is CASSITSSGANVLTF. CDR3 in DNA: TGTGCCAGTAGTATCACGAGCTCTGGGGCCAACGTCCTGACTTTC.

This sequence joins TRBV4-3 and TRBJ1-2, with 7 bases that match TRBD1. V gave up 4 bases and J gave up 4 bases; unmatched junction bases: 12. Germline V CDR1 and CDR2: LGHNA, YSLEER. The CDR3 sequence is 16 residues long. The CDR3 is CASSRDRQGAFYGYTF. Here the CDR3 DNA reads TGCGCCAGCAGCCGGGATCGACAGGGCGCGTTCTATGGCTACACCTTC.

This clone was recorded a few times. This chain joins TRBV6-5 and TRBJ1-2; 8 bases line up with TRBD1. Trimming removed 6 bases from V and 9 bases from J; junction bases left unmatched: 6. The CDR3 extends over 12 amino acids. Germline V gene data show CDR1 as MNHEY and CDR2 as SVGAGI. CDR3 in amino acids: CASSPGQGRYTF. CDR3 DNA sequence: TGTGCCAGCAGCCCTGGACAGGGCCGCTACACCTTC.

This clone was recorded a few times. The chain couples TRBV9 to TRBJ1-1, with D unresolved. The CDR3 is made up of 12 amino acids. The ends were cut back, 1 base at V and 1 base at J, with 2 bases in the middle. The germline CDR1 and CDR2 sequences are SGDLS and YYNGEE. CDR3 loop: CASSVQNTEAFF. The CDR3 bases are TGTGCCAGCAGCGTACAGAACACTGAAGCTTTCTTT. Combining the CDR3 with reference TRBV9 and TRBJ1-1 gives the whole variable domain DSGVTQTPKHLITATGQRVTLRCSPRSGDLSVYWYQQSLDQGLQFLIQYYNGEERAKGNILERFSAQQFPDLHSELNLSSLELGDSALYFCASSVQNTEAFFGQGTRLTVV.

This rearrangement joins TRBV6-6 to TRBJ2-7; 16 bases line up with TRBD2. Germline values: CDR1 MNHNY, CDR2 SVGAGI (reference sequence). With V trimmed by 2 bases and J by 2 bases, 0 bases remained unmatched. The CDR3 spans 16 residues. CDR3 residues: CASSYGTSGRAYEQYF. In DNA form, the CDR3 reads TGTGCCAGCAGTTACGGGACTAGCGGGAGGGCCTACGAGCAGTACTTC.

This clone was seen more than once but under ten times. The rearrangement links TRBV5-1 to TRBJ1-2; 7 bases are shared with TRBD1. The CDR3 is 15 amino acids. J gave up 7 bases and V 4 bases, and 13 bases lay outside the gene matches. The germline V gene encodes CDR1 SGHRS and CDR2 YFSETQ. CDR3 nucleotides: TGCGCCAGCAGCCCTACGACAGGGATAAACGTTGGCTACACCTTC. It yields the protein CASSPTTGINVGYTF.

This chain connects TRBV19 to TRBJ2-1, with 7 bases that match TRBD1. The ends lost 3 bases at V and 6 bases at J; junction bases unmatched: 8. There are 15 residues in the CDR3. Germline V gives CDR1 LNHDA, CDR2 SQIVND (reference sequence). CDR3 loop: CASSIGTDIGNEQFF. The CDR3 bases are TGTGCCAGTAGTATTGGGACAGACATCGGCAATGAGCAGTTCTTC.

The chain recombines TRBV7-3 with TRBJ2-5, with D possibly TRBD1 on 6 matching bases. The germline V and J ends were trimmed by 5 bases and 4 bases, with 17 bases remaining between them. CDR3 length: 15 residues. Looked up from germline, CDR1 is SGHTA and CDR2 is FQGTGA. CDR3 loop: CASSPQGGMGETQYF. In DNA form, the CDR3 reads TGTGCCAGCAGCCCACAGGGTGGTATGGGAGAGACCCAGTACTTC.

This clone was detected only once. The chain combines TRBV5-1 with TRBJ2-1, with 8 bases identical to TRBD1. The V segment lost 5 bases and the J segment 10 bases; nucleotides outside the gene matches: 5. Germline-derived CDR1 and CDR2 are SGHRS and YFSETQ. CDR3 length: 12 residues. The CDR3 DNA follows: TGCGCCAGCAGGCTAGGGACAGGAGAGCAGTTCTTC. Its protein is CASRLGTGEQFF.

The chain employs TRBV27 and TRBJ1-5, with TRBD1 identical over 12 bases. Germline V gene sequence: CDR1 MNHEY, CDR2 SMNVEV (reference sequence). V dropped 6 bases and J dropped 5; count of bases not matched to a gene: 11. This CDR3 comprises 17 residues. The chain's CDR3 is CASSRSRDRGLYQPQHF. CDR3 nucleotides: TGTGCCAGCAGCCGTAGTCGGGACAGGGGGCTCTATCAGCCCCAGCATTTT.

This clone was counted between two and nine times. The chain joins TRBV21-1 to TRBJ1-1; TRBD1, as called in the table, went unchecked against the DNA. TRBV21-1 is a recognized pseudogene. The CDR3 consists of 13 residues. CDR3 region: CASSSTGGTEAFF. In nucleotides, the CDR3 is TGTGCCAGCAGCAGCACAGGGGGGACTGAAGCTTTCTTT.

The chain recombines TRBV18 with TRBJ2-7, with 10 bases lining up with TRBD1. The CDR3 has 14 residues. The junction had 7 bases not matched to a gene; V was cut back by 6 bases and J by 5 bases. Per the germline V gene, CDR1 is KGHSH and CDR2 is LQKENI. The CDR3 DNA reads as TGTGCCAGCTCCCAACGACAGGGGGCCCACGAGCAGTACTTC. Translating gives CASSQRQGAHEQYF.

This clone has a single count. This chain joins TRBV19 and TRBJ1-5; tentatively, D is TRBD1 (6 bases). CDR3 length: 13 residues. With 3 bases removed from V and 6 bases from J, the gap between germline ends came to 9 bases. Germline CDR1 is LNHDA and CDR2 is SQIVND (reference sequence). CDR3 in amino acids: CASSMLQGQPQHF. CDR3 DNA sequence: TGTGCCAGTAGTATGCTACAGGGTCAGCCCCAGCATTTT.

The rearrangement links TRBV7-9 to TRBJ2-2, with D tentatively TRBD2 (5 bases). Germline V gene data show CDR1 as SEHNR and CDR2 as FQNEAQ (reference sequence). The CDR3 extends over 18 amino acids. Trimming shortened V by 2 bases and J by 0 bases, and 16 bases separated the two germline ends. The CDR3 here is CASSLLGVRAPNTGELFF. The DNA of the CDR3 is TGTGCCAGCAGCTTACTCGGGGTGCGGGCACCGAACACCGGGGAGCTGTTTTTT. Looking up the rest from reference TRBV7-9 and TRBJ2-2 gives the full variable domain: DTGVSQNPRHKITKRGQNVTFRCDPISEHNRLYWYRQTLGQGPEFLTYFQNEAQLEKSRLLSDRFSAERPKGSFSTLEIQRTEQGDSAMYLCASSLLGVRAPNTGELFFGEGSRLTVL.

The rearrangement links TRBV6-1 to TRBJ1-5, with D possibly being TRBD1 (6 bases). Trimming shortened V by 2 bases and J by 15 bases, and 14 bases separated the two germline ends. Germline CDR1 reads MNHNS; CDR2 reads SASEGT. The CDR3 sequence is 12 residues long. CDR3 sequence reads: CASSERGWRRHF. The CDR3 nucleotides read TGTGCCAGCAGTGAAAGGGGGTGGAGGAGGCATTTT.

V and J are TRBV6-5 and TRBJ1-4; D uncertain. The CDR3 sequence is 16 residues long. Germline V lookup: CDR1 MNHEY, CDR2 SVGAGI. V was trimmed by 4 bases and J by 4 bases, leaving 16 bases between them. CDR3 in amino acids: CASSSFEGSSNEKLFF. In DNA form, the CDR3 reads TGTGCCAGCAGTTCCTTTGAGGGAAGTAGTAATGAAAAACTGTTTTTT.

The genes are TRBV5-4 and TRBJ2-1; 7 nucleotides line up with TRBD2. The CDR3 length is 16 residues. With V trimmed by 7 bases and J by 0 bases, 10 bases remained unmatched. Germline CDR1 is SGHNT and CDR2 is YYREEE (reference sequence). The CDR3 here is CASGEGGTRSYNEQFF. CDR3 in DNA: TGTGCCAGCGGGGAGGGAGGGACTCGCTCCTACAATGAGCAGTTCTTC.

V usage is TRBV4-3 and J usage is TRBJ1-2; 11 bases fit TRBD1. V gave up 0 bases and J gave up 7 bases; unmatched junction bases: 4. The CDR3 is made up of 15 amino acids. Germline V gene sequence: CDR1 LGHNA, CDR2 YSLEER. The CDR3 sequence is CASSQDRGQGGGYTF. The CDR3 region has the DNA TGCGCCAGCAGCCAAGATCGGGGACAGGGGGGTGGCTACACCTTC.

This clone was observed a single time. In DNA, the CDR3 is TGTGCCAGCAGACAGACTAGCGGGAGCTCCTACAATGAGCAGTTCTTC. Protein product: CASRQTSGSSYNEQFF. This chain links TRBV6-6 with TRBJ2-1; 12 bases fit TRBD2. This CDR3 comprises 16 residues. With V trimmed by 6 bases and J by 0 bases, 3 bases remained unmatched. Germline V gene lookup returns CDR1 MNHNY and CDR2 SVGAGI (reference sequence).